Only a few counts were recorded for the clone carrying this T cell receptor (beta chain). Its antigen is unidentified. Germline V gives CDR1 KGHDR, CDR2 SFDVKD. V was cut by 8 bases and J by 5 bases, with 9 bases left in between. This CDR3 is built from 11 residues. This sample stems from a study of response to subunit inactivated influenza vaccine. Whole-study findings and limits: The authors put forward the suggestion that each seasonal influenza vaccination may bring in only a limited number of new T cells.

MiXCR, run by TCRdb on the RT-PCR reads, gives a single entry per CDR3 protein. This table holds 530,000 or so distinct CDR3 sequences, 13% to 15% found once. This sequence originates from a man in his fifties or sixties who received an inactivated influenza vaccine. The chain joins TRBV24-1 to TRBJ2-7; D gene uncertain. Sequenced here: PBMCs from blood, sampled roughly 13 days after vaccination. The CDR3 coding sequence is TGTGCCACCACCCGTGGTAACGAGCAGTACTTC. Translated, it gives CATTRGNEQYF.